These 20 T cell receptor beta chains were all obtained from the same sample, sequenced in a study of blood T cell repertoires in COVID-19. The method was immunoSEQ multiplex PCR; TCRdb's version includes in-frame clones alone and lacks a portion of them. The sample yields about 490,000 clones, 80% to 90% seen once. Sequenced material: peripheral blood. These TCRs come from a human donor in a cohort sampled during active COVID-19.

The CDR3 bases are TGTGCCAGCAGCCTGATACTCGTCGACGGACACCCTAGCACAGATACGCAGTATTTT. Its translation: CASSLILVDGHPSTDTQYF. The V call is TRBV5-6, the J call TRBJ2-3, with a tentative D call TRBD1 (5 bases). Per germline, CDR1 SGHDT and CDR2 YYEEEE. The V end was cut by 4 bases, the J end by 0 bases, with 24 bases between. CDR3 length: 19 residues. Complete variable domain (other parts from reference TRBV5-6 and TRBJ2-3): DAGVTQSPTHLIKTRGQQVTLRCSPKSGHDTVSWYQQALGQGPQFIFQYYEEEERQRGNFPDRFSGHQFPNYSSELNVNALLLGDSALYLCASSLILVDGHPSTDTQYFGPGTRLTVL.

The sample holds a few counts of this clone. This chain joins TRBV4-2 and TRBJ1-2, with a weak D call TRBD1 (5 bases). The CDR3 extends over 12 amino acids. Germline assignment: CDR1 LGHNA and CDR2 YNFKEQ. Trimming left V 1 base short and J 6 bases short, with 6 bases between. CDR3 sequence: CASSQVRDGYTF. The DNA for the CDR3 is TGTGCCAGCAGCCAAGTCAGGGATGGCTACACCTTC.

The chain's CDR3 is CASSLTVPDEQYF. The CDR3 DNA reads as TGTGCCAGCAGTTTGACAGTGCCTGACGAGCAGTACTTC. The chain couples TRBV28 to TRBJ2-7; maybe TRBD1 (5 bases). Trimming left V 3 bases short and J 5 bases short, with 11 bases between. The CDR3 covers 13 residues. Germline CDR1 is MDHEN and CDR2 is SYDVKM. Supplemented by reference TRBV28 and TRBJ2-7, the full variable domain reads DVKVTQSSRYLVKRTGEKVFLECVQDMDHENMFWYRQDPGLGLRLIYFSYDVKMKEKGDIPEGYSVSREKKERFSLILESASTNQTSMYLCASSLTVPDEQYFGPGTRLTVT.

This clone was counted once. The chain couples TRBV7-2 to TRBJ1-2; 7 positions agree with TRBD1. The CDR3 runs to 16 residues. V lost 5 bases, J lost 4 bases, and 13 bases stayed unmatched. CDR1 SGHTA and CDR2 FQGNSA come from the germline V gene. The CDR3 DNA reads TGTGCCAGCAGCGCTGGAGGGGGCCCCCGGGGCTATGGCTACACCTTC. Encoded protein: CASSAGGGPRGYGYTF.

The count of this clone is one. V gene TRBV7-9 combines with J gene TRBJ2-7; 7 bases match TRBD2. Germline-derived CDR1 and CDR2 are SEHNR and FQNEAQ (reference sequence). The CDR3 length is 14 residues. Losses at the gene ends were 3 bases for V and 5 bases for J; bases not matched to a gene: 7. The CDR3 DNA sequence: TGTGCCAGCAGCTTGGGAGGGAGAGAGGACGAGCAGTACTTC. It specifies CASSLGGREDEQYF.

V is TRBV5-1 and J is TRBJ2-5; D ambiguous. Germline V gene data show CDR1 as SGHRS and CDR2 as YFSETQ. The CDR3 loop spans 16 amino acids. Trimming took 2 bases from V and 4 from J, leaving 18 bases between them. CDR3 DNA sequence: TGCGCCAGCAGCTTTCCCGACTCCCAACCCCCAGAGACCCAGTACTTC. Translation: CASSFPDSQPPETQYF.

The chain employs TRBV18 and TRBJ1-1; TRBD1 matches at 7 bases. The CDR3 extends over 15 amino acids. Losses at the gene ends were 1 base for V and 5 bases for J; bases not matched to a gene: 7. Germline-derived CDR1 and CDR2 are KGHSH and LQKENI. The CDR3 is CASSPLKGAGTEAFF. The CDR3 nucleotides are TGTGCCAGCTCACCACTAAAGGGGGCCGGAACTGAAGCTTTCTTT.

The V and J genes are TRBV5-1 and TRBJ2-3; D is possibly TRBD1 (6 bases). Trimming stripped 6 bases from V and 2 bases from J, with 16 bases between. Germline-derived CDR1 and CDR2 are SGHRS and YFSETQ. The CDR3 length is 15 residues. The DNA of the CDR3 is TGCGCCAGCACCATCCAGGGGCTCGACACAGATACGCAGTATTTT. This codes for CASTIQGLDTDTQYF.

The rearrangement uses TRBV5-1 and TRBJ2-5; perhaps TRBD2 as D (5 bases). Germline V gene data show CDR1 as SGHRS and CDR2 as YFSETQ. V lost 6 bases to trimming and J lost 2 bases, with 17 bases between them. The CDR3 is 15 residues long. In nucleotides, the CDR3 is TGCGCCAGCACCCGTACCTCGACTACGCAAGAGACCCAGTACTTC. Amino acid sequence: CASTRTSTTQETQYF.

This clone was recorded only once. This rearrangement joins TRBV6-6 to TRBJ1-6; 8 nucleotides match TRBD1. This CDR3 is built from 16 residues. Germline CDR1 MNHNY, CDR2 SVGAGI (reference sequence). Trimming cost V 2 bases and J 10 bases; bases outside gene matches: 10. CDR3 DNA: TGTGCCAGCAGTTACGCGGACAGGGCAACAGGGTCACCCCTCCACTTT. It specifies CASSYADRATGSPLHF.

The count of this clone is one. The chain couples TRBV9 to TRBJ2-1; 12 bases map to TRBD2. This CDR3 is built from 15 residues. V gave up 2 bases and J gave up 8 bases; unmatched junction bases: 5. Germline V gene lookup returns CDR1 SGDLS and CDR2 YYNGEE. CDR3 amino acids: CASSVRLAGVDEQFF. In DNA form, the CDR3 reads TGTGCCAGCAGCGTTCGACTAGCGGGAGTGGATGAGCAGTTCTTC.

The J gene is TRBJ2-2, the V gene TRBV11-2; D gene ambiguous. V shed 2 bases and J shed 1 base, with 8 bases lying between them. The CDR3 is 15 amino acids. Germline V gives CDR1 SGHAT, CDR2 FQNNGV. This CDR3 is CASSLKRRNTGELFF. The CDR3 nucleotides are TGTGCCAGCAGCTTAAAACGGAGGAACACCGGGGAGCTGTTTTTT.

The rearrangement links TRBV28 to TRBJ2-5, with TRBD1 identical over 9 bases. The CDR3 is 14 amino acids. The germline CDR1 and CDR2 sequences are MDHEN and SYDVKM. With V trimmed by 3 bases and J by 5 bases, 4 bases remained unmatched. The DNA for the CDR3 is TGTGCCAGCAGTTTGTACAGGGGGCGGGAGACCCAGTACTTC. It translates to CASSLYRGRETQYF.

This clone has at least ten counts. This chain uses TRBV5-1 with TRBJ2-3, with TRBD1 matching over 7 bases. The germline CDR1 and CDR2 sequences are SGHRS and YFSETQ. The CDR3 is 14 residues long. V was pared by 6 bases and J by 2 bases, with 6 bases of the junction left unmatched. CDR3 DNA: TGCGCCAGCACCGGGACAGCTAACACAGATACGCAGTATTTT. Protein product: CASTGTANTDTQYF.

The J gene is TRBJ2-3, the V gene TRBV18; 7 bases match TRBD1. CDR3 size: 14 residues. Germline V gene lookup returns CDR1 KGHSH and CDR2 LQKENI. With 8 bases clipped from V and 8 bases from J, the junction kept 13 bases outside the gene matches. Here the CDR3 DNA reads TGTGCCAGCCGAAGGGACAGCTTGGTCGGTACGCAGTATTTT. Translation gives CASRRDSLVGTQYF.

CDR3 residues: CASSQDVFRGGTGELFF. The CDR3 DNA sequence: TGTGCCAGCAGCCAAGATGTATTTAGGGGTGGCACCGGGGAGCTGTTTTTT. The V and J genes are TRBV3-1 (or the pseudogene TRBV3-2) and TRBJ2-2, with a possible D match to TRBD1 (5 bases). This CDR3 has 17 residues. Germline CDR1 reads LGHDT; CDR2 reads YNNKEL (reference sequence). Trimming left V 0 bases short and J 4 bases short, with 15 bases between.

The rearrangement joins TRBV10-1 to TRBJ2-2; TRBD2 matches 8 bases. Germline V gene data show CDR1 as WNHNN and CDR2 as SYGVQD (reference sequence). CDR3 length: 14 amino acids. The J segment lost 4 bases and the V segment lost 6 bases, leaving 4 bases of the junction unmatched. The CDR3 region has the DNA TGCGCCAGCAGCCGGGAGGGCGGCACCGGGGAGCTGTTTTTT. Its translation is CASSREGGTGELFF.

This clone has only one observation. This chain connects TRBV29-1 to TRBJ2-5; TRBD2 might be the D (5 bases). The length of the CDR3 is 14 residues. Per the germline V gene, CDR1 is SQVTM and CDR2 is ANQGSEA. V dropped 4 bases and J dropped 1 base, with 13 bases sitting between them. The CDR3 here is CSVGTATSQETQYF. CDR3 sequence (DNA): TGCAGCGTTGGTACAGCAACTAGCCAAGAGACCCAGTACTTC.

The chain has TRBV19 and TRBJ2-7, with D perhaps TRBD2 (6 bases). The germline V gene encodes CDR1 LNHDA and CDR2 SQIVND (reference sequence). V was clipped by 4 bases and J by 2 bases, with 9 bases between them. The CDR3 is made up of 13 amino acids. The CDR3 here is CASSNSGAYEQYF. The DNA of the CDR3 is TGTGCCAGTAGTAACTCGGGGGCCTACGAGCAGTACTTC.

Concerning this clone itself: Other DNA sequences in this sample translate to the same CDR3. The J gene is TRBJ2-5, the V gene TRBV5-1; 8 bases line up with TRBD2. Germline CDR1 reads SGHRS; CDR2 reads YFSETQ. This CDR3 comprises 15 residues. V lost 0 bases and J lost 2; bases outside the gene matches: 3. DNA for the CDR3: TGCGCCAGCAGCTTGGGCACTAGCGGTCAAGAGACCCAGTACTTC. Translation gives CASSLGTSGQETQYF.